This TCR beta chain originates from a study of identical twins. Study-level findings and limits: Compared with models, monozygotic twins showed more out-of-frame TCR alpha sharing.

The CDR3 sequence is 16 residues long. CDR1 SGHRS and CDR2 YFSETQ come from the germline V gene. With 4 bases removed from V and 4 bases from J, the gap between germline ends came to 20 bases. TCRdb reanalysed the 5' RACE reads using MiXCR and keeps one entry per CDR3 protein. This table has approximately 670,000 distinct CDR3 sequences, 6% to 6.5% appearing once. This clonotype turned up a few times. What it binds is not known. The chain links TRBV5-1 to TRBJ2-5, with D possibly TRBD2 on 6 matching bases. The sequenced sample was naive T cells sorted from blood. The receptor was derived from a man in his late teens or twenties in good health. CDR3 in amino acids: CASSPGLILEGETQYF. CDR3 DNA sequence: TGCGCCAGCAGCCCGGGGCTCATTTTGGAGGGAGAGACCCAGTACTTC.